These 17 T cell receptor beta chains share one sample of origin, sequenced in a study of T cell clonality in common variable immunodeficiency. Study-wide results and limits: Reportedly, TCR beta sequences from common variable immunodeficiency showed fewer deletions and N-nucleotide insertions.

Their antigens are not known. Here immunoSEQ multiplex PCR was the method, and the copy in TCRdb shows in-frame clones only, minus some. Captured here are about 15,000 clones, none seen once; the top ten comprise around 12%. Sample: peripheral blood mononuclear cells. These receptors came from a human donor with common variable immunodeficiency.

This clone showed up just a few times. The covered CDR3 bases are TGTGCCAGCAGCTTAAGCGCACTACCCTACGAG. Its protein product is CASSLSALPYE. The entire CDR3 sequence reads CASSLSALPYEQYF. V usage is TRBV7-9 and J usage is TRBJ2-7; D ambiguous. The read ends 3 residues shy of where the CDR3 ends; the end is completed using the germline J gene. CDR1 is SEHNR, CDR2 FQNEAQ, per germline (reference sequence). The ends were cut back, 2 bases at V and 2 bases at J, with 10 bases in the middle. The CDR3 is 14 residues long.

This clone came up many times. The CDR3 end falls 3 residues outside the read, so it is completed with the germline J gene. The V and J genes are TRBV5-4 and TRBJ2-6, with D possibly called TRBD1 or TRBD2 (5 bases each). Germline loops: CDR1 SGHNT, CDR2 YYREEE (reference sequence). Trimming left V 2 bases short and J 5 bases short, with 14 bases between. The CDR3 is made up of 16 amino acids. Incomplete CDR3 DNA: TGTGCCAGCAGCTTACGAGGGGCAAGCTGGGCCAACGTC. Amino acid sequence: CASSLRGASWANV. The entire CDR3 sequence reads CASSLRGASWANVLTF.

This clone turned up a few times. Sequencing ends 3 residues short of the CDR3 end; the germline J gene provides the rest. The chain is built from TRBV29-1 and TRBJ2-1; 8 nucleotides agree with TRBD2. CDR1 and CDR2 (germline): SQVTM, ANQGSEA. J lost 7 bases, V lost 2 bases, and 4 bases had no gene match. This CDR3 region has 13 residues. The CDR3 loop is CSVERGGGNEQFF. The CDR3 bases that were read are TGCAGCGTTGAACGGGGGGGCGGGAATGAG.

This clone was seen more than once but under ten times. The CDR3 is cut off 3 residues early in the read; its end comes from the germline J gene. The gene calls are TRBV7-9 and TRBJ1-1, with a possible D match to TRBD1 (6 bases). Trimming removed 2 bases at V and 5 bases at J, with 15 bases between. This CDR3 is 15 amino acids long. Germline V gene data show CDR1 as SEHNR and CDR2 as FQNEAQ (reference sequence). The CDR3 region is CASSLWAGAVTEAFF. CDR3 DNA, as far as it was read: TGTGCCAGCAGCTTATGGGCAGGGGCGGTTACTGAA. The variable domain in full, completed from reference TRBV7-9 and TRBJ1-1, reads DTGVSQNPRHKITKRGQNVTFRCDPISEHNRLYWYRQTLGQGPEFLTYFQNEAQLEKSRLLSDRFSAERPKGSFSTLEIQRTEQGDSAMYLCASSLWAGAVTEAFFGQGTRLTVV.

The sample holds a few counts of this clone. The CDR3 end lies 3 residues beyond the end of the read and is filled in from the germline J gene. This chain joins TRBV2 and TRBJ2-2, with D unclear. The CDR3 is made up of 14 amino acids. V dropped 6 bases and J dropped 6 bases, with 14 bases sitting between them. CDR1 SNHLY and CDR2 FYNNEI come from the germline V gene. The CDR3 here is CASRPRIMAGELFF. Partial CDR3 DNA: TGTGCCAGCAGGCCTAGGATTATGGCCGGGGAG.

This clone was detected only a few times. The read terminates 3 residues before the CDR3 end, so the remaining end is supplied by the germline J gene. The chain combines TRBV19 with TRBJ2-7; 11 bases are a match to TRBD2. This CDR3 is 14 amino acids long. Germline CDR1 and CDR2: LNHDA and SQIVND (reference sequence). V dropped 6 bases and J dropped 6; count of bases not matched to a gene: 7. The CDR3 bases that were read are TGTGCCAGTAGGACCGGGACTAGCGGTTCCGAG. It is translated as CASRTGTSGSE. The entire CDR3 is CASRTGTSGSEQYF.

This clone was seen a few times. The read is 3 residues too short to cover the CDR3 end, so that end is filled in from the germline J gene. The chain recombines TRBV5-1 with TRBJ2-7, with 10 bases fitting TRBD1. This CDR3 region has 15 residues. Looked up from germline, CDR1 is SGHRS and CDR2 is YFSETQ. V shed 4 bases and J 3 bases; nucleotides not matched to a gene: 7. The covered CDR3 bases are TGCGCCAGCAGCATCGGACAGGGGGGGGTCTACGAG. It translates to CASSIGQGGVYE. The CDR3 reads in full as CASSIGQGGVYEQYF.

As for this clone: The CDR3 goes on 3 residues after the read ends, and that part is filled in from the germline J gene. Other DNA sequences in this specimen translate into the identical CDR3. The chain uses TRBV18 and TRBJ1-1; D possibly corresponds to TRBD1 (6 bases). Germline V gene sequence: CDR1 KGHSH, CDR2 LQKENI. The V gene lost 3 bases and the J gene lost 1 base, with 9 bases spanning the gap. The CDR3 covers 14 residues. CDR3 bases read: TGTGCCAGCTCACCTCAGGGGTGGAACACTGAA. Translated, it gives CASSPQGWNTE. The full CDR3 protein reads CASSPQGWNTEAFF.

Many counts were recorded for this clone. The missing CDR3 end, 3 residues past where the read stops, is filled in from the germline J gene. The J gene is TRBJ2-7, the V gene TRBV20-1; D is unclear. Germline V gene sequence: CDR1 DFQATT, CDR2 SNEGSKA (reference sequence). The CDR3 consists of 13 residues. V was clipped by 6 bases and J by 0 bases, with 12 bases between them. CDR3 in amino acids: CSARPPVSYEQYF. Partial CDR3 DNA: TGCAGTGCCAGACCCCCAGTCTCCTACGAG.

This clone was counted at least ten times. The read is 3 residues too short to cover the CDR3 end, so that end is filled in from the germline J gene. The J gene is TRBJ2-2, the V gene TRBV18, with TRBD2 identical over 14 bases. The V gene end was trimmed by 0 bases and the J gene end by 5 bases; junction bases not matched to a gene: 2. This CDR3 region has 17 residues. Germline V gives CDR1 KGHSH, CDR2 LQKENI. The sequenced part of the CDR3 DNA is TGTGCCAGCTCACCACCAGGGACTAGCGGGAGTACCGGGGAG. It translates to CASSPPGTSGSTGE. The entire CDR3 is CASSPPGTSGSTGELFF.

This chain's CDR3 is CASSDRDRGYSPLHF. The CDR3 bases that were read are TGTGCCAGCAGCGATCGGGACAGGGGATATTCACCC. This chain connects TRBV7-6 to TRBJ1-6, with 10 bases matching TRBD1. The CDR3 end falls 3 residues outside the read, so it is completed with the germline J gene. The CDR3 runs 15 residues. Losses at the gene ends were 5 bases for V and 8 bases for J; bases not matched to a gene: 6. Germline CDR1 is SGHVS and CDR2 is FNYEAQ.

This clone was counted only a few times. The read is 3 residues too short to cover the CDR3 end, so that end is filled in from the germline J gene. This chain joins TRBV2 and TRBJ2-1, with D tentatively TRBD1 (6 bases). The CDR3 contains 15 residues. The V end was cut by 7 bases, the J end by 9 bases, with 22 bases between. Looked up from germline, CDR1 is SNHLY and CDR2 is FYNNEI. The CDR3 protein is CASTETGSSRSEQFF. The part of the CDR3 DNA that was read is TGTGCCAGCACAGAAACAGGGTCAAGTCGGAGTGAG.

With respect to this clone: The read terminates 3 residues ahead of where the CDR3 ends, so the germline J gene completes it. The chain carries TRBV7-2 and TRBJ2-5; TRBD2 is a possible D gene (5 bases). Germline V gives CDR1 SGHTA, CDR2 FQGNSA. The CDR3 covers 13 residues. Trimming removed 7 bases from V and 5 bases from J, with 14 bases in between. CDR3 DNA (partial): TGTGCCAGCAATCCCTGGAGAGGGGAGACC. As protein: CASNPWRGET. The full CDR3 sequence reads CASNPWRGETQYF.

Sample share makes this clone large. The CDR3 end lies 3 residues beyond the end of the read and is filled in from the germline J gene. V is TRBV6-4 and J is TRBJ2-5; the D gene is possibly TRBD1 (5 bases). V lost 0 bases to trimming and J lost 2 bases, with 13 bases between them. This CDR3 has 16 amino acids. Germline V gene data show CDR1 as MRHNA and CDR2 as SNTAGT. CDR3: CASSDSYLDSQETQYF. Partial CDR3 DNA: TGTGCCAGCAGTGACTCTTACCTCGACAGTCAAGAGACC.

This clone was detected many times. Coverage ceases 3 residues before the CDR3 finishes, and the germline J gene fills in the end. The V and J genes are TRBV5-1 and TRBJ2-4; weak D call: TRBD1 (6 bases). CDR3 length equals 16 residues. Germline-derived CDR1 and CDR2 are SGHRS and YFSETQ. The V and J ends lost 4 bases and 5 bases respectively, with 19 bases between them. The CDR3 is CASSTMDSSGQNIQYF. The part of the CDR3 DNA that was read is TGCGCCAGCAGCACAATGGACAGCTCGGGTCAAAACATT.

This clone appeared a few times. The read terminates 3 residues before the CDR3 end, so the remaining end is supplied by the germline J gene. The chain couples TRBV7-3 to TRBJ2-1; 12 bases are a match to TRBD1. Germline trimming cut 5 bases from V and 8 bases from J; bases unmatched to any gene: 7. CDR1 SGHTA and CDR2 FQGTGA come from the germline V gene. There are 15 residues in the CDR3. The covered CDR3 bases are TGTGCCAGCAGCGCCCCGGGACAGGGGGCATATGAG. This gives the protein CASSAPGQGAYE. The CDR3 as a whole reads CASSAPGQGAYEQFF.

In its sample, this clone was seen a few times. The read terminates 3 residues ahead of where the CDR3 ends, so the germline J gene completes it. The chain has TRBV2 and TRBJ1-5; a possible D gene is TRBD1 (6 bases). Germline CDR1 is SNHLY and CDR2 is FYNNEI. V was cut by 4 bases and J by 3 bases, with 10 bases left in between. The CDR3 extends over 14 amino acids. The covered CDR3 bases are TGTGCCAGCAGTGGGGGGCGGGCCAATCAGCCC. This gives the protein CASSGGRANQP. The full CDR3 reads CASSGGRANQPQHF. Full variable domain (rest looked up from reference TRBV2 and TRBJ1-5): EPEVTQTPSHQVTQMGQEVILRCVPISNHLYFYWYRQILGQKVEFLVSFYNNEISEKSEIFDDQFSVERPDGSNFTLKIRSTKLEDSAMYFCASSGGRANQPQHFGDGTRLSIL.